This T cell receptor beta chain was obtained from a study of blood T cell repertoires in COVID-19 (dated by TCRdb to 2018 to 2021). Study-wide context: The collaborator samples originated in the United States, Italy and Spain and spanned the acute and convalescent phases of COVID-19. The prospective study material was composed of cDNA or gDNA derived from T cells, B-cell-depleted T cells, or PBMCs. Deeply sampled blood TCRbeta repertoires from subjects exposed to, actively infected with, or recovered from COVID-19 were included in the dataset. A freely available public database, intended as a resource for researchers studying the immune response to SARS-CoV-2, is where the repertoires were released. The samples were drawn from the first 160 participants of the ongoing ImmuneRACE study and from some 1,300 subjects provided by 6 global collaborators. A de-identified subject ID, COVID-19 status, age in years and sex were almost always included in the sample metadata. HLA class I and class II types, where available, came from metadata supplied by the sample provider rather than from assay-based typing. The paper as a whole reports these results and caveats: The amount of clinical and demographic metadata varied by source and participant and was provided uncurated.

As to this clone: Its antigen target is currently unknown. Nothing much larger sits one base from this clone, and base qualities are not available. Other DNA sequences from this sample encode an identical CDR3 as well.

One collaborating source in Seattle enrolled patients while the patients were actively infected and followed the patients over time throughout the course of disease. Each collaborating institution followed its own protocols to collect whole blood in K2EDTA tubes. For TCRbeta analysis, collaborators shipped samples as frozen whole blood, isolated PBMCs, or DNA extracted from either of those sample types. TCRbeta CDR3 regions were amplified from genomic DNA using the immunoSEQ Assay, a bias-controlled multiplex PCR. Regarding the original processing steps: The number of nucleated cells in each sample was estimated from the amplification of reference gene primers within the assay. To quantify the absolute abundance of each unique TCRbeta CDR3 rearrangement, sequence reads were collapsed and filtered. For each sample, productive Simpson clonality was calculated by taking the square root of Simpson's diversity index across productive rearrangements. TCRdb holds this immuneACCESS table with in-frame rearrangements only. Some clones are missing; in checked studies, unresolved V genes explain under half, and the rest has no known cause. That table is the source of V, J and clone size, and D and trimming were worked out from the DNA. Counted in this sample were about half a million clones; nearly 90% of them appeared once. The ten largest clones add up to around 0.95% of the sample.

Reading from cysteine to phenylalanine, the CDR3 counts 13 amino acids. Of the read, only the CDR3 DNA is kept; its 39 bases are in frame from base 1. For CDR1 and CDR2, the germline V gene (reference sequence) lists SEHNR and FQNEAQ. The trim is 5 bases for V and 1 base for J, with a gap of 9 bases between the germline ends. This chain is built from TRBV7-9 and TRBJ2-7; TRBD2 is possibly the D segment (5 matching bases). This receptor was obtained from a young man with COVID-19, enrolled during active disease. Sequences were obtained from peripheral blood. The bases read TGTGCCAGCAGCCCCCCGGGGTCCTACGAGCAGTACTTC. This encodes CASSPPGSYEQYF.